A selection of T cell receptor beta chains follows, all from one sample in a study of beta chain features in type 1 diabetes. Produced via immunoSEQ multiplex PCR; TCRdb's table is partial and in-frame only. In the table there are roughly 380,000 clones, about 18% of which are singletons. Input material: naive CD4+ T cells from blood. The receptors were gathered from a woman aged 18-30 years in good health. CDR3s include the opening cysteine and the closing phenylalanine or tryptophan. The D gene is left open where the match is weak. Only part of the rows carry a size: once, few, many, or a class if the clone is expanded.

v_gene	j_gene	abundance	d_gene	CDR3aa	CDR3nt
TRBV7-7	TRBJ2-5	-	TRBD1	CASSKGQGAGETQYF	TGTGCTAGCAGCAAGGGACAGGGGGCCGGAGAGACCCAGTACTTC
TRBV5-1	TRBJ2-3	-	-	CASSLGLAGSDTQYF	TGCGCCAGCAGCTTGGGTCTAGCCGGGTCAGATACGCAGTATTTT
TRBV5-1	TRBJ2-5	few	-	CASSLAQRTPRETQYF	TGCGCCAGCAGCTTGGCACAACGGACTCCCCGGGAGACCCAGTACTTC
TRBV2	TRBJ2-5	-	TRBD1	CASSATGGQETQYF	TGTGCCAGCAGTGCGACAGGGGGCCAAGAGACCCAGTACTTC
TRBV30	TRBJ2-2	few	TRBD2	CAWRGLAGTGELFF	TGTGCCTGGAGAGGACTAGCGGGGACCGGGGAGCTGTTTTTT
TRBV7-3	TRBJ2-5	few	-	CASSSGWGGRETQYF	TGTGCCAGCAGCTCGGGCTGGGGGGGGCGAGAGACCCAGTACTTC
TRBV7-2	TRBJ2-3	-	TRBD2	CASRRVAGSSDTQYF	TGTGCCAGCAGAAGAGTAGCGGGGAGTTCAGATACGCAGTATTTT
TRBV9	TRBJ2-7	-	TRBD2	CASSARPSGSYEQYF	TGTGCCAGCAGCGCCCGCCCTAGCGGGTCTTACGAGCAGTACTTC
TRBV28	TRBJ2-7	-	-	CASSLEYEQYF	TGTGCCAGCAGTTTAGAGTACGAGCAGTACTTC
TRBV19	TRBJ2-4	few	-	CASSVTGGPKNIQYF	TGTGCCAGTAGTGTTACTGGAGGACCCAAAAACATTCAGTACTTC
TRBV18	TRBJ2-2	-	-	CASSPQSVNTGELFF	TGTGCCAGCTCACCACAGTCAGTAAACACCGGGGAGCTGTTTTTT
TRBV28	TRBJ2-5	few	-	CASSLRETQYF	TGTGCCAGCAGTTTACGAGAGACCCAGTACTTC
TRBV30	TRBJ2-3	-	-	CAWTREWGTDTQYF	TGTGCCTGGACACGGGAGTGGGGCACAGATACGCAGTATTTT
TRBV9	TRBJ1-1	-	-	CASSEGEGTEAFF	TGTGCCAGCAGCGAAGGGGAGGGCACTGAAGCTTTCTTT
TRBV30	TRBJ1-2	-	TRBD1	CAWSLSGQGAGGYTF	TGTGCCTGGAGTCTATCCGGACAGGGGGCTGGTGGCTACACCTTC
TRBV18	TRBJ2-7	-	TRBD2	CASSPGTSGFLSYEQYF	TGTGCCAGCTCACCCGGGACTAGCGGGTTCCTCTCCTACGAGCAGTACTTC
TRBV13	TRBJ1-3	-	-	CASSLGWGPSGNTIYF	TGTGCCAGCAGCTTAGGATGGGGGCCCTCTGGAAACACCATATATTTT
TRBV11-1	TRBJ2-3	-	-	CASSISEASTDTQYF	TGTGCCAGCAGCATTAGCGAGGCTAGCACAGATACGCAGTATTTT
TRBV9	TRBJ2-1	few	TRBD2	CASSVDGLAMSSYNEQFF	TGTGCCAGCAGCGTAGACGGACTAGCGATGAGCTCCTACAATGAGCAGTTCTTC
TRBV29-1	TRBJ2-7	-	TRBD1	CSVRIKDRGLSEQYF	TGCAGCGTCCGAATAAAGGACAGGGGGCTCTCCGAGCAGTACTTC
TRBV5-1	TRBJ2-7	few	-	CASSLTDEQYF	TGCGCCAGCAGCTTAACGGACGAGCAGTACTTC
TRBV4-1	TRBJ2-3	-	-	CASSQDKTSWDTQYF	TGCGCCAGCAGCCAAGATAAGACTTCGTGGGATACGCAGTATTTT
TRBV4-1	TRBJ1-2	-	TRBD1	CASSQEVRGLYYGYTF	TGCGCCAGCAGCCAAGAGGTCAGGGGGCTCTACTATGGCTACACCTTC
TRBV11-2	TRBJ2-1	-	-	CASGRRLSYNEQFF	TGTGCCAGCGGAAGGAGACTCTCCTACAATGAGCAGTTCTTC
TRBV7-9	TRBJ2-7	few	-	CASSLSQPVAEQYF	TGTGCCAGCAGCTTATCACAACCCGTAGCCGAGCAGTACTTC
TRBV29-1	TRBJ1-1	-	-	CSVEVALNTEAFF	TGCAGCGTTGAGGTGGCCTTGAACACTGAAGCTTTCTTT
TRBV7-2	TRBJ2-5	few	TRBD1	CASSLQGARETQYF	TGTGCCAGCAGCTTGCAGGGGGCTCGGGAGACCCAGTACTTC
TRBV5-1	TRBJ2-1	-	-	CASRGAAYNEQFF	TGCGCCAGCAGGGGAGCGGCCTACAATGAGCAGTTCTTC
TRBV18	TRBJ1-1	-	-	CASSPLFSEAFF	TGTGCCAGCTCACCCCTTTTCTCTGAAGCTTTCTTT
TRBV4-1	TRBJ1-4	-	TRBD1	CASSPQGAEKLFF	TGCGCCAGCAGCCCTCAGGGGGCCGAAAAACTGTTTTTT
TRBV4-2	TRBJ2-2	few	TRBD2	CASSQASGRNTGELFF	TGTGCCAGCAGCCAAGCGAGCGGGAGAAACACCGGGGAGCTGTTTTTT